This T cell receptor beta chain was recorded in a study of T cells in Graves' hyperthyroidism and ophthalmopathy. Study results and caveats: Most thyroid clonotypes expanded above 0.001 appeared in blood too.

RNA transcripts provided the source from which TCR beta CDR3 regions were amplified. Primed by the HTBI set, a first-round RT-PCR was run on the TCR CDR3. TCRdb reprocessed the multiplex PCR reads via MiXCR and lists one record per CDR3 protein. The data show 350,000 to 400,000 distinct CDR3 sequences, with 19% seen just once and around 3.4% held by the top ten. This clonotype was recorded many times. Its antigen is undetermined. The patients, who ranged from 18 to 65 in age, presented with newly diagnosed hyperthyroidism lasting under 2 months. This sequence originates from a woman between 18 and 30 years old with Graves' hyperthyroidism. Source material: blood.

The CDR3 sequence: CASSDQGGRRYTGELFF. The CDR3 bases are TGTGCCAGCAGTGATCAAGGGGGCAGGAGGTACACCGGGGAGCTGTTTTTT. The V call is TRBV2, the J call TRBJ2-2, with 7 bases lining up with TRBD1. This CDR3 has 17 amino acids. In germline, CDR1 is SNHLY, CDR2 FYNNEI. The V and J ends lost 3 bases and 3 bases, in that order; junction bases with no gene match: 10.